This T cell receptor (beta chain) was identified in a study of blood T cell repertoires in COVID-19 (dated by TCRdb to 2020 to 2021). A note on the overall study: Samples covering the acute and convalescent phases of COVID-19 were provided by collaborators in the United States, Italy and Spain. The material from the prospective study consisted of cDNA or gDNA derived from T cells, B-cell-depleted T cells, or PBMCs. Deeply sampled blood TCRbeta repertoires from subjects exposed to, actively infected with, or recovered from COVID-19 were included in the dataset. The repertoires were made available in a free public database intended to serve as a resource for research on the immune response to SARS-CoV-2. Samples came from the ongoing ImmuneRACE study (first 160 participants) plus 1,254 subjects from 6 global collaborators. The sample metadata nearly always contained a de-identified subject ID, COVID-19 status, age in years and sex. HLA class I and class II types, where available, came from metadata supplied by the sample provider rather than from assay-based typing.

Collaborating institutions collected whole blood in K2EDTA tubes following their own protocols. For TCRbeta analysis, collaborators shipped samples in one of three forms: frozen whole blood, isolated PBMCs, or DNA extracted from either of those sample types. Study-wide findings and limitations: Clinical and demographic metadata were provided uncurated, with the amount varying by source and participant.

The immunoSEQ Assay, a bias-controlled multiplex PCR, was used to amplify TCRbeta CDR3 regions from genomic DNA. The authors processed their data as follows. The number of nucleated cells in each sample was estimated from the amplification of reference gene primers within the assay. To quantify the absolute abundance of each unique TCRbeta CDR3 rearrangement, sequence reads were collapsed and filtered. For each sample, productive Simpson clonality was calculated as the square root of Simpson's diversity index over productive rearrangements. Entries here come from immuneACCESS through TCRdb and include only in-frame sequences with V and J called. Some clones fail to appear in such tables; in the studies checked, an unresolved V gene covers under half of the shortfall, and the cause of the remainder is unknown. That table furnishes V, J and clone size, whereas the DNA furnished D and trimming. In this sample the table shows tens of thousands of clones, roughly 80% of which occur a single time. The biggest ten clones account for roughly 2.5% of the sample.

Measured from the cysteine to the phenylalanine, the CDR3 is 15 residues long. Only the CDR3 DNA is retained, 45 bases long and in frame from the first base. V is clipped by 4 bases and J by 0 bases, and the sequence between their germline boundaries is 10 bases long. CDR1 and CDR2 are drawn from the germline V gene: SGHNT, YENEEA. Turning to this clone: Its antigen is unknown. Base qualities are not recorded, but no much larger clone differs from it by a single base.

The chain joins TRBV11-3 to TRBJ2-1, with a tentative D gene TRBD2 over 5 matching bases. The sequencing sample was made of peripheral blood. This TCR was sampled from a man aged 50 to 59 with acute or convalescent COVID-19. DNA sequence: TGTGCCAGCAGCTCCATTGGGAGCTCCTACAATGAGCAGTTCTTC. Translation gives CASSSIGSSYNEQFF. The reference TRBV11-3 and TRBJ2-1 proteins fill in what lies around the CDR3, so the full variable domain reads EAGVVQSPRYKIIEKKQPVAFWCNPISGHNTLYWYLQNLGQGPELLIRYENEEAVDDSQLPKDRFSAERLKGVDSTLKIQPAELGDSAVYLCASSSIGSSYNEQFFGPGTRLTVL.